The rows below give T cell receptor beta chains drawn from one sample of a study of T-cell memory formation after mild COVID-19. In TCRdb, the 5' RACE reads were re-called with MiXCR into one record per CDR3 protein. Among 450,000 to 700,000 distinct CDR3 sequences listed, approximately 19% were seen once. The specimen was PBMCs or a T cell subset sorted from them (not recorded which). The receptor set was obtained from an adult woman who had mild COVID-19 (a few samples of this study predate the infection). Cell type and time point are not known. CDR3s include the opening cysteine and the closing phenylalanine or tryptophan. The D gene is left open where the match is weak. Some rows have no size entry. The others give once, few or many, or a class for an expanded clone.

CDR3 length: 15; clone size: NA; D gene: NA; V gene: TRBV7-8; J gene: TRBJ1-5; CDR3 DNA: TGTGCCAGCAGCCTGACAGTAGCAAGCAATCAGCCCCAGCATTTT; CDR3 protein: CASSLTVASNQPQHF
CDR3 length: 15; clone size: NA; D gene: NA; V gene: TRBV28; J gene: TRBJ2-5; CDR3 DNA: TGTGCCAGCAGTTTAATGGTTAACCTCCAAGAGACCCAGTACTTC; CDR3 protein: CASSLMVNLQETQYF
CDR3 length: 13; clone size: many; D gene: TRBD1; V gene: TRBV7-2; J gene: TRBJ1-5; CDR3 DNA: TGTGCCAGCAGTATCAGGGGGGAACAGCCCCAGCATTTT; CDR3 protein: CASSIRGEQPQHF
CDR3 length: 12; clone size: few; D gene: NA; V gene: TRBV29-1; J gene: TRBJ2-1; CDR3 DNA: TGCAGCGTTGAACCCCTGGGGGATGAGCAGTTCTTC; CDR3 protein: CSVEPLGDEQFF
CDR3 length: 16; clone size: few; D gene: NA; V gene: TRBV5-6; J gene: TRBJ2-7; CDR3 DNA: TGTGCCAGCAGCTTGTGGGGGACTCCGGTTGGATACGAGCAGTACTTC; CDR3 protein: CASSLWGTPVGYEQYF
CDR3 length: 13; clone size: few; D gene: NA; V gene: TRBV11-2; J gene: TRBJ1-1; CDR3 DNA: TGTGCCAGCAGAACCTTAAGGGCAGCTGAAGCTTTCTTT; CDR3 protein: CASRTLRAAEAFF
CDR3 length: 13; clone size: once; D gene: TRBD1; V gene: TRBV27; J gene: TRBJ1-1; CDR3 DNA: TGTGCCAGCAGGTTACAGGGGGGTACTGAAGCTTTCTTT; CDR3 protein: CASRLQGGTEAFF
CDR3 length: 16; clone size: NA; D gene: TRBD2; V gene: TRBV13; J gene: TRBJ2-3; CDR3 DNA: TGTGCCAGCAGCTTATACGGGGGGGGCCAGACAGATACGCAGTATTTT; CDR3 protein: CASSLYGGGQTDTQYF
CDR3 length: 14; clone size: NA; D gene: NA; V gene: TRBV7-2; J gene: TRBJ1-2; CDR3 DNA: TGTGCCAGCAGCTTAGAGGCCAGATCGTATGGCTACACCTTC; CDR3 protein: CASSLEARSYGYTF
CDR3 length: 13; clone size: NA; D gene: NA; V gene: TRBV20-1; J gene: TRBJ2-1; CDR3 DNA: TGCAGTGCGAGAAGAGGGGGTGGAAATGAGCAGTTCTTC; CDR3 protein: CSARRGGGNEQFF
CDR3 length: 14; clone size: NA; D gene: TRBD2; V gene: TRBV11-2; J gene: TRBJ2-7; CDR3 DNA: TGTGCCAGCAGCTCCCAGGGAGGGGCCTACGAGCAGTACTTC; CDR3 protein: CASSSQGGAYEQYF
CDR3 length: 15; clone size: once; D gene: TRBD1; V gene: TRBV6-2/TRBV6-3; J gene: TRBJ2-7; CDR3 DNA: TGTGCCAGCAGTTACCCAGGGGGCCCCTCCTACGAGCAGTACTTC; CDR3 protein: CASSYPGGPSYEQYF
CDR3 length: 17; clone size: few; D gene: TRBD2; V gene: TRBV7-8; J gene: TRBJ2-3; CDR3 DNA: TGTGCCAGCAGGAAACCCCCGGGACTAGCGGGGGGAGATACGCAGTATTTT; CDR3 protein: CASRKPPGLAGGDTQYF
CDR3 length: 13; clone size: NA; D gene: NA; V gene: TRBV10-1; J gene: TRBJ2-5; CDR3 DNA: TGCGCCAGCAGGACCGGGACCGAAGAGACCCAGTACTTC; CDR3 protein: CASRTGTEETQYF
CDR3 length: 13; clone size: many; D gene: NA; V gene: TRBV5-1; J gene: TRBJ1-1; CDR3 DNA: TGCGCCAGCAGCTTGGGTCAAGTATCTGAAGCTTTCTTT; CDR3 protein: CASSLGQVSEAFF
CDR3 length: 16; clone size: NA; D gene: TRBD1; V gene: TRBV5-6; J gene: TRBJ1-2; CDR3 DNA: TGTGCCAGCAGCCGCAGGACAGGGGCCGCGCCGGGTGGCTACACCTTC; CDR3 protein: CASSRRTGAAPGGYTF
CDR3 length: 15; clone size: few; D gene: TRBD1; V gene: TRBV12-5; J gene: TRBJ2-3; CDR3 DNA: TGTGCTAGTGCCTCAGACAGGGGAGGAAAAGATACGCAGTATTTT; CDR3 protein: CASASDRGGKDTQYF
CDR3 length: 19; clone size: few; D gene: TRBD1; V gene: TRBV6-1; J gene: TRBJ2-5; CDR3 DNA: TGTGCCAGCAGTGAACTTTGGCGTTGGGGACAGGGGAGTGAAGAGACCCAGTACTTC; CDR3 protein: CASSELWRWGQGSEETQYF
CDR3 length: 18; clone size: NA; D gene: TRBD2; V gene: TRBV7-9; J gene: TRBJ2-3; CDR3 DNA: TGTGCCAGCAGCACCTTTGCGGGAGGGTCCGTCGGGACAGATACGCAGTATTTT; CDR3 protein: CASSTFAGGSVGTDTQYF
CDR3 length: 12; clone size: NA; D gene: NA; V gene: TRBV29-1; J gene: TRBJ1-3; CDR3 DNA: TGCAGCGTTGAATCTGGGCCGGACACCATATATTTT; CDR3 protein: CSVESGPDTIYF
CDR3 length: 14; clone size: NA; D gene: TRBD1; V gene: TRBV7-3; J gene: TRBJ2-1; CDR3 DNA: TGTGCCAGCAGCCGGGACAGGGAAAACAATGAGCAGTTCTTC; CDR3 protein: CASSRDRENNEQFF
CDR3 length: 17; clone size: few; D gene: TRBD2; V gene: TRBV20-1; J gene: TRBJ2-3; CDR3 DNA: TGCAGTGCGGAGGGACTAGCGGGGGGGTCTGGCACAGATACGCAGTATTTT; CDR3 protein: CSAEGLAGGSGTDTQYF
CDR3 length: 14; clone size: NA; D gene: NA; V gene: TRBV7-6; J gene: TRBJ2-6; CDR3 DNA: TGTGCCAGCAGCTTATCTCCAGGGGCCAACGTCCTGACTTTC; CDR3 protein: CASSLSPGANVLTF
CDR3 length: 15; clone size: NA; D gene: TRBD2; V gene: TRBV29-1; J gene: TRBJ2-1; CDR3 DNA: TGCAGCGTTGATCCCCTAGCGGGAAGGGGTAATGAGCAGTTCTTC; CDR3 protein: CSVDPLAGRGNEQFF
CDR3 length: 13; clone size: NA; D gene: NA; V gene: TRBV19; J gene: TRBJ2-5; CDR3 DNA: TGTGCCAGTAGTGGGATAAGCGAAGAGACCCAGTACTTC; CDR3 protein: CASSGISEETQYF
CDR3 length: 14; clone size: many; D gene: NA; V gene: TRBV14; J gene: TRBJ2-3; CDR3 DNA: TGTGCCAGCAGCTGGGTCCCAACGGGAGATACGCAGTATTTT; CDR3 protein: CASSWVPTGDTQYF
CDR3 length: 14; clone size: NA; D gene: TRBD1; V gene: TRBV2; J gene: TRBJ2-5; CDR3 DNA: TGTGCCAGTAAGCCGGGACAGACCCAAGAGACCCAGTACTTC; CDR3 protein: CASKPGQTQETQYF
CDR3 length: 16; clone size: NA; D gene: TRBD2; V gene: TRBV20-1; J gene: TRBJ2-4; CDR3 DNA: TGCAGTGCTAGAGATCGACTAGCCCCCGGGGCTGACATTCAGTACTTC; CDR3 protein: CSARDRLAPGADIQYF
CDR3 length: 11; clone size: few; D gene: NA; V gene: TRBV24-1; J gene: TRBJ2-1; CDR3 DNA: TGTGCCACCAGTCTGTGGGATGAGCAGTTCTTC; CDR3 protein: CATSLWDEQFF